The text below deals with one T cell receptor beta chain. The antigen is unknown. Libraries were prepared by immunoSEQ multiplex PCR; TCRdb keeps only in-frame clonotypes and omits some of them. The table includes roughly 15,000 clones, around 91% detected once. Trimming left V 8 bases short and J 4 bases short, with 21 bases between. The CDR3 runs 15 residues. The germline V gene has CDR1 GTSNPN and CDR2 SVGIG (reference sequence). These data originate in a study of T cells in localized non-small cell lung cancer. Points from the study as a whole: Sequencing was restricted to one tumor region; therefore, heterogeneity remains possible. Appearance in adjacent lung was seen for a median about 59 of the top 100 tumor clones. It was uninvolved adjacent lung that showed the highest T cell clonality, exceeding tumor.

The V gene is TRBV30, the J gene TRBJ2-1; tentatively, D is TRBD2 (6 bases). This sequence originates from a female donor older than 55 with stage III squamous cell lung carcinoma. Sequenced material: peripheral blood, taken before any cancer treatment. The DNA for the CDR3 is TGTGCCCACGGAAGCGGAGGGGTAGATTACAATGAGCAGTTCTTC. As protein: CAHGSGGVDYNEQFF.